A single sample gave rise to the 13 T cell receptor beta chains below, sequenced in a study of blood T cell repertoires in COVID-19. Profiled with immunoSEQ multiplex PCR; TCRdb holds only in-frame clones, not every one. Among 95,000 to 150,000 clones, roughly nine tenths were seen once, and the ten largest hold 2.1%. Sequencing was performed on peripheral blood. These receptor sequences come from a man aged 45-65 years with COVID-19, enrolled during active disease.

The V call is TRBV4-1, the J call TRBJ2-6; a weak D match, TRBD1 (6 bases). CDR1 and CDR2 from the germline V gene are MGHRA and YSYEKL. The CDR3 has 16 amino acids. Trimming stripped 0 bases from V and 4 bases from J, with 10 bases between. The CDR3 sequence is CASSQEAGAGANVLTF. DNA of the CDR3: TGCGCCAGCAGCCAAGAAGCAGGGGCCGGGGCCAACGTCCTGACTTTC.

The V and J genes are TRBV27 and TRBJ1-6; tentative D call: TRBD1 (6 bases). CDR1 and CDR2 (germline): MNHEY, SMNVEV (reference sequence). The CDR3 extends over 14 amino acids. The V and J ends lost 6 bases and 4 bases respectively, with 10 bases between them. For the CDR3, the DNA is TGTGCCAGCAGCGGGGGGCTTTATAATTCACCCCTCCACTTT. It yields the protein CASSGGLYNSPLHF.

This clone was detected once. This sequence joins TRBV9 and TRBJ2-5; D possibly corresponds to TRBD1 (5 bases). Germline V gives CDR1 SGDLS, CDR2 YYNGEE. The CDR3 runs to 16 residues. V was clipped by 0 bases and J by 4 bases, with 16 bases between them. The CDR3 coding sequence is TGTGCCAGCAGCGTAGATACCCAGGGTTGGTCAGAGACCCAGTACTTC. As protein: CASSVDTQGWSETQYF.

The chain employs TRBV7-9 and TRBJ2-7; D is unresolved. Between the trimmed V and J ends, which lost 4 bases and 2 bases, there was a span of 6 bases. The CDR3 has 12 amino acids. The V gene's germline CDR1 is SEHNR and CDR2 FQNEAQ (reference sequence). The DNA for the CDR3 is TGTGCCAGCAGCTACACAGCCTACGAGCAGTACTTC. It translates to CASSYTAYEQYF.

This chain joins TRBV27 and TRBJ2-5; TRBD2 aligns across 13 bases. V was clipped by 5 bases and J by 5 bases; unmatched bases: 5. This CDR3 has 15 residues. Looked up from germline, CDR1 is MNHEY and CDR2 is SMNVEV (reference sequence). The CDR3 is CASSPTSGRGETQYF. The CDR3 region has the DNA TGTGCCAGCAGTCCAACTAGCGGGAGGGGGGAGACCCAGTACTTC.

This chain connects TRBV2 to TRBJ1-4; no clear D gene. V was cut by 7 bases and J by 6 bases, with 12 bases left in between. Germline V CDR1 and CDR2: SNHLY, FYNNEI. The CDR3 is 13 amino acids. CDR3 nucleotides: TGTGCCAGCATGGAGGGTGCGGATGAAAAACTGTTTTTT. The encoded protein is CASMEGADEKLFF.

This sequence joins TRBV18 and TRBJ2-3, with 10 positions matching TRBD2. The J segment lost 0 bases and the V segment lost 4 bases, leaving 25 bases of the junction unmatched. CDR1 is KGHSH and CDR2 is LQKENI in the germline V gene. The CDR3 covers 23 residues. The CDR3 DNA sequence: TGTGCCAGCTCACGCTTCCTGGCACCTGGTACTAGCGGGATACTCCCTAGCACAGATACGCAGTATTTT. This codes for CASSRFLAPGTSGILPSTDTQYF. Full variable domain (missing parts from reference TRBV18 and TRBJ2-3): NAGVMQNPRHLVRRRGQEARLRCSPMKGHSHVYWYRQLPEEGLKFMVYLQKENIIDESGMPKERFSAEFPKEGPSILRIQQVVRGDSAAYFCASSRFLAPGTSGILPSTDTQYFGPGTRLTVL.

In this sample, this clone turned up once. The chain is built from TRBV28 and TRBJ1-3; a weak D match, TRBD1 (5 bases). V was pared by 7 bases and J by 1 base, with 11 bases between. CDR3 length: 14 residues. Germline V gene lookup returns CDR1 MDHEN and CDR2 SYDVKM. Here the CDR3 DNA reads TGTGCCAGCACCCCTGGGGGGTCTGGAAACACCATATATTTT. The encoded protein is CASTPGGSGNTIYF.

This clone was seen a single time. As DNA, the CDR3 is TGTGCCAGCAGCAAAGCCCCGGGACTAGCGGGAGTTGACTCCTACGAGCAGTACTTC. Encoded protein: CASSKAPGLAGVDSYEQYF. The chain employs TRBV7-9 and TRBJ2-7, with 14 bases aligning to TRBD2. With V trimmed by 5 bases and J by 0 bases, 12 bases remained unmatched. The CDR3 totals 19 residues. Germline values: CDR1 SEHNR, CDR2 FQNEAQ (reference sequence).

The chain carries TRBV9 and TRBJ2-5, with a tentative D call TRBD1 (5 bases). Trimming took 0 bases from V and 5 from J, leaving 11 bases between them. CDR1 is SGDLS, CDR2 YYNGEE, per germline. The CDR3 is 14 amino acids. CDR3 amino acids: CASSVAPRVETQYF. The CDR3 DNA reads TGTGCCAGCAGCGTAGCACCCAGGGTGGAGACCCAGTACTTC.

Here the CDR3 reads CASSKGTYNEQFF. The CDR3 bases are TGTGCCAGTAGTAAGGGGACCTACAATGAGCAGTTCTTC. J is TRBJ2-1 and V is TRBV19; D is possibly TRBD1 (5 bases). The germline CDR1 and CDR2 sequences are LNHDA and SQIVND (reference sequence). The CDR3 contains 13 residues. V was trimmed by 4 bases and J by 2 bases, leaving 6 bases between them.

The CDR3 loop is CASSPRWNAGEGYNEQFF. Written as DNA, the CDR3 is TGTGCCAGCTCACCGCGGTGGAACGCGGGGGAGGGATACAATGAGCAGTTCTTC. The V and J genes are TRBV18 and TRBJ2-1, with TRBD2 matching over 7 bases. CDR1 and CDR2 from the germline V gene are KGHSH and LQKENI. V shed 3 bases, J shed 4 bases, and the junction held 15 bases outside the gene matches. CDR3 length: 18 amino acids.

The chain carries TRBV19 and TRBJ2-3; 7 bases line up with TRBD1. This CDR3 is 13 amino acids long. J was trimmed by 1 base and V by 5 bases; bases with no gene match: 0. From germline, CDR1 is LNHDA and CDR2 SQIVND (reference sequence). In nucleotides, the CDR3 is TGTGCCAGTAGTCAGGGGGGCACAGATACGCAGTATTTT. The encoded protein is CASSQGGTDTQYF.